Listed below are T cell receptor beta chains from one sample, sequenced in a study of CD8 T cells in ankylosing spondylitis. Each CDR3 protein gets one entry after TCRdb re-called the 5' RACE reads with MiXCR. The sample shows approximately 90,000 distinct CDR3 sequences, about 8.3% of them seen only once. The material sequenced was blood, either unsorted or a sorted T cell fraction (not recorded which). The source of these receptors is a male donor with ankylosing spondylitis or in good health (not recorded which). CDR3s include the opening cysteine and the closing phenylalanine or tryptophan.

TRBJ2-3 TRBV6-1 CASRRDLTDTQYF
TRBJ1-6 TRBV9 CASSVAGHNSPLHF
TRBJ2-4 TRBV18 CASTPRGEAKNIQYF
TRBJ2-3 TRBV5-1 CASEPGLAGRDTQYF
TRBJ2-5 TRBV29-1 CSVNTLDIGGETQYF
TRBJ2-5 TRBV11-2 CASSLVGRTVGQETQYF
TRBJ2-1 TRBV6-2/TRBV6-3 CASRRQRDYNEQFF
TRBJ1-5 TRBV12-3/TRBV12-4 CASSLTENQPQHF
TRBJ2-7 TRBV7-2 CASSVKAYEQYF
TRBJ1-5 TRBV7-9 CASSEGQGSSNQPQHF
TRBJ2-3 TRBV29-1 CSASRGDGDTQYF
TRBJ2-3 TRBV20-1 CSASNQTSGRGSTDTQYF
TRBJ2-3 TRBV6-1 CASSPLWRGFTDTQYF
TRBJ2-2 TRBV12-3/TRBV12-4 CASSRQGAGGELFF
TRBJ2-7 TRBV10-3 CAISKNPTFYEQYF
TRBJ2-7 TRBV19 CASSRSGGLAAYFYEQYF
TRBJ1-5 TRBV7-2 CASSLGRNNQPQHF
TRBJ2-1 TRBV24-1 CATSEGQMDEQFF
TRBJ2-7 TRBV9 CASSPSAQIYEQYF
TRBJ2-2 TRBV5-8 CASSPTRTNTGELFF
TRBJ1-1 TRBV20-1 CSAESGVNTEAFF
TRBJ2-1 TRBV19 CASSILRSGGTYNEQFF
TRBJ1-1 TRBV5-1 CASSPGTISEAFF
TRBJ1-1 TRBV29-1 CSVEGPEDTEAFF
TRBJ2-5 TRBV2 CASSLEALETQYF
TRBJ2-5 TRBV7-2 CASSLAGRNLETQYF
TRBJ2-3 TRBV7-6 CASSPKLAGEADTQYF
TRBJ1-2 TRBV12-3/TRBV12-4 CASSLTPGSYGYTF